This TCR beta chain was found in a study of cytomegalovirus exposure and HLA in healthy donors. The overall study: Out of 150 million to 200 million T cells, an earlier analysis found over 100 million unique TCR beta sequences in total.

Primers for the PCR totalled 60 Vbeta and 13 Jbeta. Produced via immunoSEQ multiplex PCR; TCRdb's table is partial and in-frame only. The sample contains some 120,000 clones, around 70% of which appear only once. For this clone: What it binds is not known.

Study results and limitations: A few of the chains that were CMV-associated were confirmed in vitro to be specific for CMV antigens. According to the study, roughly 160 TCR beta chains were cytomegalovirus-associated.

Germline V gene lookup returns CDR1 SGHTA and CDR2 FQGNSA. The CDR3 has 13 residues. Trimming left V 1 base short and J 6 bases short, with 10 bases between. The chain carries TRBV7-2 and TRBJ2-7, with a tentative D call TRBD1 (5 bases). The specimen sequenced was PBMCs. This clonotype was sampled from a middle-aged woman in good health and CMV-seropositive. CDR3 loop: CASSLEGWGEQYF. DNA of the CDR3: TGTGCCAGCAGCTTAGAGGGGTGGGGCGAGCAGTACTTC.